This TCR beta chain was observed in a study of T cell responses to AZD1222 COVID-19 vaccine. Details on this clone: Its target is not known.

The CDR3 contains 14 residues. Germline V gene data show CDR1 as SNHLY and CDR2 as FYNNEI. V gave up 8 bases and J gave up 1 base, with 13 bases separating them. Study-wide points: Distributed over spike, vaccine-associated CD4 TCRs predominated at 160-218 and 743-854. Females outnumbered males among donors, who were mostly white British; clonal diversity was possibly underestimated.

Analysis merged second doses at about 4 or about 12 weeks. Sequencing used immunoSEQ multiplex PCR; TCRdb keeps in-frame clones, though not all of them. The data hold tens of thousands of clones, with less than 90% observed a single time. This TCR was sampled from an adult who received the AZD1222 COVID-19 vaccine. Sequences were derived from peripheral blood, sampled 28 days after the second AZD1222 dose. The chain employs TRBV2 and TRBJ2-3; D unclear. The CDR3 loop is CASRVGAGTDTQYF. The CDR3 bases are TGTGCCAGCCGGGTTGGAGCTGGCACAGATACGCAGTATTTT. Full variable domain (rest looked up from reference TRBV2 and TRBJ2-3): EPEVTQTPSHQVTQMGQEVILRCVPISNHLYFYWYRQILGQKVEFLVSFYNNEISEKSEIFDDQFSVERPDGSNFTLKIRSTKLEDSAMYFCASRVGAGTDTQYFGPGTRLTVL.